Reported below is one T cell receptor (beta chain). The antigen is undetermined. This CDR3 comprises 14 residues. Germline V gene data show CDR1 as SGHAT and CDR2 as FQDESV (reference sequence). V was clipped by 1 base and J by 12 bases; unmatched bases: 9. The data derive from a study of blood T cells in healthy people across ages. Findings and limits, study-wide: The donors' CMV status was not determined, possibly confounding changes in expanded clonotypes. The long-lived group displayed more naive CD4+ cells, plus higher diversity, than the aged donors did.

A second PCR of about 7 to 12 cycles used a sample-barcoded 5' primer and a J-beta primer mix. Sequencing of every sample gave 3 million or more CDR3-containing paired-end reads. MiXCR was run by TCRdb on the 5' RACE reads, yielding one entry per CDR3 protein. Of some 1.7 million distinct CDR3 sequences in the sample, approximately 28% were seen once. The V gene is TRBV11-1, the J gene TRBJ2-1; 7 bases agree with TRBD1. The source material was blood. The clonotype originates from a woman in her 30s in good health. The CDR3 protein is CASSLEGGGDGQFF. CDR3 sequence (DNA): TGTGCCAGCAGCTTAGAAGGGGGCGGCGATGGGCAGTTCTTC.